The clone carrying this T cell receptor beta chain was seen at least ten times. Its antigen remains unidentified. This sample is drawn from a study of T-cell reconstitution after alpha-beta-depleted transplantation in children. Notes on the study in general: A year had passed since transplant, and T-cell counts and diversity by then came mostly from newly produced T cells. Several hundred rapidly expanded clones from non-depleted graft cells reportedly supplied alpha-beta T cells about two months post-transplant. High day-60 TCRbeta diversity in some patients came from surviving recipient T cells and thymic progenitors.

The authors prepared the TCRbeta library with unique molecular identifiers. TCRdb ran MiXCR on the PCR reads and lists one entry per CDR3 protein. The top ten hold 25% to 30% of the sample, which has 40,000 to 60,000 distinct CDR3 sequences, about a tenth seen once. Trimming took 2 bases from V and 4 from J; bases not matched to a gene: 7. The germline V gene encodes CDR1 SGHVS and CDR2 FNYEAQ. This CDR3 region has 16 residues. Sequencing was performed on PBMCs, mostly from graft donor cells, taken 60 days after TCRalphabeta/CD19-depleted stem cell transplant. This receptor was taken from a male patient between 2 and 15 years old who had a stem cell transplant for chronic granulomatous disease, so the T cells may come from the graft donor. This chain connects TRBV7-6 to TRBJ2-2, with TRBD1 matching over 7 bases. This CDR3 reads CASSLRWAGGTGELFF. CDR3 bases: TGTGCCAGCAGCTTACGCTGGGCAGGGGGCACCGGGGAGCTGTTTTTT.